The 3 T cell receptor beta chains listed next were all sequenced from one sample in a study of T cell responses to AZD1222 COVID-19 vaccine. Data came from immunoSEQ multiplex PCR; TCRdb stores just in-frame clones and leaves some out. Altogether 150,000 to 200,000 clones are present, almost 95% being singletons, with the ten largest covering over 7.5%. The sample here was peripheral blood, taken on day 0 of AZD1222 vaccination. Receptors were obtained from an adult in good health.

V and J are TRBV5-5 and TRBJ2-5; possible D gene TRBD2, 6 bases. Germline V gives CDR1 SGHKS, CDR2 YYEKEE (reference sequence). V lost 3 bases and J 5 bases, leaving 14 bases between the germline ends. The CDR3 covers 14 residues. The CDR3: CASSYQTRGETQYF. Written as DNA, the CDR3 is TGTGCCAGCAGCTATCAGACTAGGGGTGAGACCCAGTACTTC.

The chain employs TRBV29-1 and TRBJ2-1; tentatively, D is TRBD2 (5 bases). This CDR3 has 14 amino acids. Trimming removed 3 bases at V and 9 bases at J, with 18 bases between. Germline lookup yields CDR1 SQVTM and CDR2 ANQGSEA. The CDR3 protein is CSVDNPSILSEQFF. In DNA form, the CDR3 reads TGCAGCGTTGACAATCCTAGCATCTTGAGTGAGCAGTTCTTC.

V and J are TRBV9 and TRBJ2-7; 12 bases are a match to TRBD1. V trimming: 0 bases; J trimming: 4 bases; junction bases outside the gene matches: 5. CDR1 SGDLS and CDR2 YYNGEE come from the germline V gene. The CDR3 consists of 16 residues. CDR3 nucleotide sequence: TGTGCCAGCAGCGTAGCGGCGGGACAGGGGGCGTACGAGCAGTACTTC. Its translation: CASSVAAGQGAYEQYF.